One sample yielded the 18 T cell receptor beta chains listed below, sequenced in a study of CD8 T cells in ankylosing spondylitis. Each CDR3 protein is one row after TCRdb ran MiXCR on the 5' RACE reads. Among approximately 260,000 distinct CDR3 sequences listed, 8.6% were seen once. Sequencing used blood, either unsorted or a sorted T cell fraction (not recorded which). Source of these receptors: a male donor with ankylosing spondylitis or in good health (not recorded which).

This clonotype was recorded at least ten times. The chain recombines TRBV5-6 with TRBJ1-5; no clear D gene. CDR1 SGHDT and CDR2 YYEEEE come from the germline V gene. V gave up 5 bases and J gave up 0 bases, with 9 bases separating them. The CDR3 is 14 residues long. The chain's CDR3 is CASRSRDSNQPQHF. The DNA for the CDR3 is TGTGCCAGCAGATCCCGGGATAGCAATCAGCCCCAGCATTTT.

This clonotype has just a few counts. The genes are TRBV24-1 and TRBJ1-5; weak D call: TRBD1 (5 bases). V lost 3 bases, J lost 2 bases, and 13 bases lay in between. The CDR3 contains 16 residues. Per germline, CDR1 KGHDR and CDR2 SFDVKD. The CDR3 protein is CATSDPPGGGNQPQHF. DNA for the CDR3: TGTGCCACCAGTGATCCCCCGGGGGGGGGCAATCAGCCCCAGCATTTT.

This clonotype came up many times. The chain links TRBV7-2 to TRBJ1-1; 8 bases align to TRBD1. The CDR3 loop spans 14 amino acids. Germline lookup yields CDR1 SGHTA and CDR2 FQGNSA. The junction had 8 bases not matched to a gene; V was cut back by 7 bases and J by 4 bases. The CDR3 region has the DNA TGTGCCAGCACCACACAGGGGGGGGCCACTGAAGCTTTCTTT. Translation: CASTTQGGATEAFF. The variable domain in full, with the rest retrieved from reference TRBV7-2 and TRBJ1-1, is GAGVSQSPSNKVTEKGKDVELRCDPISGHTALYWYRQSLGQGLEFLIYFQGNSAPDKSGLPSDRFSAERTGGSVSTLTIQRTQQEDSAVYLCASTTQGGATEAFFGQGTRLTVV.

The chain combines TRBV19 with TRBJ2-7; no reliable D call. Germline V CDR1 and CDR2: LNHDA, SQIVND (reference sequence). Between the trimmed V and J ends, which lost 3 bases and 2 bases, there was a span of 8 bases. CDR3 size: 13 residues. Written as DNA, the CDR3 is TGTGCCAGTAGTATGGCAGCAACCTACGAGCAGTACTTC. Translating gives CASSMAATYEQYF.

This chain uses TRBV5-1 with TRBJ2-1; TRBD2 is a possible D gene (5 bases). Trimming pared 4 bases from V and 4 bases from J, leaving 15 bases between. The CDR3 is 15 amino acids. Per germline, CDR1 SGHRS and CDR2 YFSETQ. Here the CDR3 DNA reads TGCGCCAGCAGCCCCGAGGGAGATGGTTACAATGAGCAGTTCTTC. This gives the protein CASSPEGDGYNEQFF.

In this sample, this clonotype turned up a few times. V usage is TRBV6-1 and J usage is TRBJ1-6; 8 nucleotides match TRBD1. Germline V lookup: CDR1 MNHNS, CDR2 SASEGT. The CDR3 loop spans 14 amino acids. Trimming took 6 bases from V and 10 from J; bases not matched to a gene: 8. In nucleotides, the CDR3 is TGTGCCAGCAGAATTGGAGGGGACAGGTCACCCCTCCACTTT. Encoded protein: CASRIGGDRSPLHF.

This clonotype was observed at least ten times. V gene TRBV7-2 combines with J gene TRBJ2-3, with D uncertain. The CDR3 extends over 14 amino acids. V gave up 1 base and J gave up 6 bases, with 11 bases separating them. The germline gives CDR1 SGHTA, CDR2 FQGNSA. CDR3 sequence (DNA): TGTGCCAGCAGCTTAGTTCGACGAGACGATACGCAGTATTTT. This gives the protein CASSLVRRDDTQYF.

This clonotype appeared many times. J is TRBJ1-3 and V is TRBV5-1; TRBD1 is a possible D gene (6 bases). CDR3 length: 14 amino acids. V lost 4 bases and J lost 10, with 18 bases in between. The germline V gene has CDR1 SGHRS and CDR2 YFSETQ. CDR3 region: CASSPGTLEGTIYF. As DNA, the CDR3 is TGCGCCAGCAGCCCGGGGACACTCGAGGGGACCATATATTTT.

The chain uses TRBV6-2 or TRBV6-3 and TRBJ2-1, with D perhaps TRBD2 (6 bases). This CDR3 contains 12 residues. Germline CDR1 reads MNHEY; CDR2 reads SVGEGT. V lost 1 base and J lost 9, with 7 bases in between. DNA of the CDR3: TGTGCCAGCAGTTACTTGGAGGGTGAGCAGTTCTTC. It encodes CASSYLEGEQFF.

The rearrangement uses TRBV4-3 and TRBJ2-2, with D tentatively TRBD1 (9 bases). The CDR3 covers 16 residues. Germline V gives CDR1 LGHNA, CDR2 YSLEER. V lost 4 bases to trimming and J lost 6 bases, with 18 bases between them. CDR3 loop: CASSLSGTGSSGELFF. DNA for the CDR3: TGCGCCAGCAGCCTTAGCGGGACAGGGTCGTCCGGGGAGCTGTTTTTT.

This clonotype was detected ten times or more. The chain carries TRBV12-3 or TRBV12-4 and TRBJ2-1, with 7 positions matching TRBD1. Trimming took 5 bases from V and 3 from J; bases not matched to a gene: 10. The CDR3 loop spans 16 amino acids. In DNA, the CDR3 is TGTGCCAGCAGTCACACCTCCGGGACAGTCTACAATGAGCAGTTCTTC. Translation: CASSHTSGTVYNEQFF.

This clonotype was found many times. V and J are TRBV20-1 and TRBJ1-1, with TRBD1 as a possible D gene (5 bases). CDR1 is DFQATT, CDR2 SNEGSKA, per germline (reference sequence). V was pared by 6 bases and J by 10 bases, with 24 bases between. The CDR3 is 14 residues long. This CDR3 is CSASKSGREGPAFF. The CDR3 region has the DNA TGCAGTGCGTCAAAATCAGGCCGGGAGGGGCCAGCTTTCTTT.

At least ten counts were recorded for this clonotype. This sequence joins TRBV19 and TRBJ2-1; 9 bases align to TRBD1. V shed 5 bases, J shed 15 bases, and the junction held 8 bases outside the gene matches. Germline CDR1 reads LNHDA; CDR2 reads SQIVND (reference sequence). The CDR3 runs 12 residues. CDR3 amino acids: CASSLGTGRWFF. The CDR3 DNA reads as TGTGCCAGTAGTCTAGGGACAGGGAGATGGTTCTTC.

In its sample, this clonotype was seen many times. The chain is built from TRBV7-2 and TRBJ2-5; 9 bases line up with TRBD1. The CDR3 length is 16 residues. Germline CDR1 reads SGHTA; CDR2 reads FQGNSA. V was pared by 5 bases and J by 4 bases, with 11 bases of the junction left unmatched. CDR3 DNA: TGTGCCAGCAGCCTGGGGACAGGGTCAAGACGAGAGACCCAGTACTTC. It encodes CASSLGTGSRRETQYF.

CDR3 nucleotide sequence: TGTGCCAGTAGCACACAAGGGACAGGCGGGGCCTTCGAGCAGTACTTC. It is translated as CASSTQGTGGAFEQYF. This chain links TRBV19 with TRBJ2-7; 8 bases match TRBD1. Germline CDR1 LNHDA, CDR2 SQIVND (reference sequence). There are 16 residues in the CDR3. The V and J ends lost 6 bases and 6 bases, in that order; junction bases with no gene match: 16.

This clonotype was found a few times. This chain connects TRBV20-1 to TRBJ2-5; TRBD2 matches at 13 bases. The CDR3 totals 15 residues. Germline CDR1 is DFQATT and CDR2 is SNEGSKA (reference sequence). Trimming at V came to 6 bases and at J to 6 bases, leaving 10 bases not matched to a gene. CDR3 amino acids: CSASTSGGPGKTQYF. CDR3 coding DNA: TGCAGTGCATCGACTAGCGGGGGGCCGGGGAAGACCCAGTACTTC.

The table lists this clonotype with many counts. This chain links TRBV20-1 with TRBJ1-2; TRBD1 might be the D (5 bases). The CDR3 is 14 amino acids. Germline CDR1 DFQATT, CDR2 SNEGSKA (reference sequence). Trimming pared 4 bases from V and 0 bases from J, leaving 12 bases between. CDR3 sequence: CSATPGLANYGYTF. The CDR3 coding sequence is TGCAGTGCTACCCCAGGGCTAGCTAACTATGGCTACACCTTC.

This clonotype was counted ten times or more. The gene calls are TRBV10-3 and TRBJ1-1, with D perhaps matching TRBD1 (5 bases). CDR1 and CDR2 from the germline V gene are ENHRY and SYGVKD. The CDR3 is 13 amino acids. V gave up 0 bases and J gave up 5 bases, with 7 bases separating them. The CDR3 sequence: CAISESYRTEAFF. The DNA of the CDR3 is TGTGCCATCAGTGAGTCGTACAGGACTGAAGCTTTCTTT.